This T cell receptor (beta chain) is drawn from a study of cytomegalovirus exposure and HLA in healthy donors. Across the whole study: The roughly 110 validation repertoires used the same platform as the 650 to 750 first-cohort repertoires, a later analysis reported.

The repertoire was sequenced with immunoSEQ multiplex PCR; TCRdb's copy has only in-frame clones and lacks some. The profile covers about 98,000 clones, with roughly 85% appearing a single time and more than 3% taken by the ten largest. Germline CDR1 reads MNHNY; CDR2 reads SVGAGI (reference sequence). CDR3 length: 14 residues. V was pared by 6 bases and J by 4 bases, with 4 bases of the junction left unmatched. This clonotype was obtained from a woman aged 30 to 39 in good health and CMV-seronegative. The sequencing input was PBMCs. The chain couples TRBV6-6 to TRBJ1-1, with TRBD1 matching 11 bases. CDR3 DNA sequence: TGTGCCAGCAGCGGACAGGGGGCGGGCACTGAAGCTTTCTTT. Its protein is CASSGQGAGTEAFF.